What follows are 14 T cell receptor beta chains derived from one specimen sequenced in a study of cytomegalovirus exposure and HLA in healthy donors (dated by TCRdb to about 2017). Library preparation was by the immunoSEQ multiplex PCR assay. The multiplex PCR relied on a mix of 60 forward primers for TCR Vbeta segments and 13 reverse primers for TCR Jbeta segments. In TCRdb, the immuneACCESS table is reduced to in-frame sequences with V and J assigned. These tables do not hold every clone; where another copy was compared, an unresolved V gene accounts for under half, and the others remain unexplained. The sample table lists 150,000 to 200,000 clones, 80% to 85% of them with a count of one. Together, the top ten hold about 0.89% of the sample. The sample consisted of PBMCs. The receptors here all came from a girl aged 2 to 9 in good health and CMV-seropositive.

This sequence joins TRBV5-1 and TRBJ2-3; maybe TRBD2 (6 bases). The CDR3 consists of 14 residues. V dropped 3 bases and J dropped 5 bases, with 13 bases sitting between them. Germline CDR1 SGHRS, CDR2 YFSETQ. CDR3 coding DNA: TGCGCCAGCAGCTCCGGACTGGGGGGAGATACGCAGTATTTT. It encodes CASSSGLGGDTQYF.

The chain carries TRBV19 and TRBJ1-5; perhaps TRBD1 as D (6 bases). The CDR3 totals 15 residues. The ends were cut back, 4 bases at V and 5 bases at J, with 15 bases in the middle. CDR1 and CDR2 from the germline V gene are LNHDA and SQIVND (reference sequence). CDR3: CASSTTLQGHQPQHF. The CDR3 DNA follows: TGTGCCAGTAGTACCACTCTACAGGGACATCAGCCCCAGCATTTT.

The chain joins TRBV19 to TRBJ2-3; possible D gene TRBD2, 6 bases. This CDR3 is built from 15 residues. V lost 6 bases, J lost 5 bases, and 18 bases lay in between. CDR1 and CDR2 from the germline V gene are LNHDA and SQIVND (reference sequence). The CDR3 region is CASRPRWGVVDTQYF. The CDR3 nucleotides are TGTGCCAGTAGACCGCGGTGGGGGGTGGTAGATACGCAGTATTTT. Complete variable domain (other parts from reference TRBV19 and TRBJ2-3): DGGITQSPKYLFRKEGQNVTLSCEQNLNHDAMYWYRQDPGQGLRLIYYSQIVNDFQKGDIAEGYSVSREKKESFPLTVTSAQKNPTAFYLCASRPRWGVVDTQYFGPGTRLTVL.

The chain couples TRBV6-1 to TRBJ1-1, with D possibly being TRBD1 (5 bases). The germline V and J ends were trimmed by 6 bases and 5 bases, with 16 bases remaining between them. Germline V gives CDR1 MNHNS, CDR2 SASEGT. The CDR3 has 14 amino acids. The CDR3 loop is CASREQVGRTEAFF. The CDR3 region has the DNA TGTGCCAGCAGGGAACAGGTGGGGAGAACTGAAGCTTTCTTT.

This chain uses TRBV27 with TRBJ2-1; 8 bases line up with TRBD2. The CDR3 consists of 14 residues. J was trimmed by 7 bases and V by 7 bases; bases with no gene match: 9. Germline loops: CDR1 MNHEY, CDR2 SMNVEV (reference sequence). CDR3 DNA: TGTGCCAGCATCCCGGGACTAGTACTAAATGAGCAGTTCTTC. Encoded protein: CASIPGLVLNEQFF.

This chain uses TRBV5-1 with TRBJ2-2; D gene uncertain. Germline V CDR1 and CDR2: SGHRS, YFSETQ. This CDR3 is 15 amino acids long. The V and J ends lost 7 bases and 3 bases respectively, with 16 bases between them. CDR3: CASSQSRLYTGELFF. The CDR3 DNA reads TGCGCCAGCTCCCAGAGCCGACTCTACACCGGGGAGCTGTTTTTT.

This clone has just a few counts. CDR3 residues: CASSEGEYGELFF. The CDR3, as DNA: TGTGCCAGCAGTGAAGGGGAGTACGGGGAGCTGTTTTTT. The rearrangement uses TRBV6-1 and TRBJ2-2, with a possible D match to TRBD2 (5 bases). CDR1 MNHNS and CDR2 SASEGT come from the germline V gene. This CDR3 region has 13 residues. The V end was cut by 1 base, the J end by 7 bases, with 7 bases between.

There are a few counts of this clone. The J gene is TRBJ1-5, the V gene TRBV28; 7 bases are shared with TRBD1. Germline V gene lookup returns CDR1 MDHEN and CDR2 SYDVKM. The CDR3 spans 17 residues. V trimming: 4 bases; J trimming: 3 bases; junction bases outside the gene matches: 12. CDR3 sequence reads: CASSSSGTEISNQPQHF. CDR3 DNA sequence: TGTGCCAGCAGTTCCTCCGGGACAGAGATCTCCAATCAGCCCCAGCATTTT.

The chain employs TRBV27 and TRBJ1-6; D not certain. Germline V gene sequence: CDR1 MNHEY, CDR2 SMNVEV (reference sequence). This CDR3 region has 13 residues. The V end was cut by 1 base, the J end by 8 bases, with 6 bases between. The CDR3 loop is CASSLLGDSPLHF. The CDR3 nucleotides read TGTGCCAGCAGTTTATTAGGAGATTCACCCCTCCACTTT.

V and J are TRBV6-5 and TRBJ2-7, with 7 bases fitting TRBD2. The CDR3 extends over 15 amino acids. The germline CDR1 and CDR2 sequences are MNHEY and SVGAGI. V lost 7 bases, J lost 0 bases, and 9 bases stayed unmatched. The chain's CDR3 is CASNSSGNNSYEQYF. The DNA for the CDR3 is TGTGCCAGCAACTCTAGCGGTAACAACTCCTACGAGCAGTACTTC.

V is TRBV5-1 and J is TRBJ1-1, with 7 bases matching TRBD1. The CDR3 runs to 14 residues. The J segment lost 1 base and the V segment lost 3 bases, leaving 3 bases of the junction unmatched. Germline loops: CDR1 SGHRS, CDR2 YFSETQ. The CDR3, as DNA: TGCGCCAGCAGCTCCCGGACAGGGAACACTGAAGCTTTCTTT. Translating gives CASSSRTGNTEAFF. The variable domain in full, with the rest retrieved from reference TRBV5-1 and TRBJ1-1, is KAGVTQTPRYLIKTRGQQVTLSCSPISGHRSVSWYQQTPGQGLQFLFEYFSETQRNKGNFPGRFSGRQFSNSRSEMNVSTLELGDSALYLCASSSRTGNTEAFFGQGTRLTVV.

The chain joins TRBV23-1 to TRBJ1-5; 9 positions agree with TRBD1. TRBV23-1 is recorded as an ORF, its role being uncertain. With V trimmed by 1 base and J by 0 bases, 13 bases remained unmatched. The CDR3 sequence is 20 residues long. The CDR3 DNA reads TGCGCCAGCAGTCAATTCCCCCCGGGACAGGGCCTCTATAGCAATCAGCCCCAGCATTTT. Encoded protein: CASSQFPPGQGLYSNQPQHF.

V is TRBV29-1 and J is TRBJ1-3; 9 bases line up with TRBD1. CDR3 length equals 16 residues. J lost 2 bases, V lost 2 bases, and 7 bases had no gene match. Per germline, CDR1 SQVTM and CDR2 ANQGSEA. The CDR3 protein is CSVESPQGATGNTIYF. The DNA for the CDR3 is TGCAGCGTTGAATCCCCACAGGGGGCCACTGGAAACACCATATATTTT.

The CDR3 loop is CASLVSSGNTIYF. The CDR3 bases are TGTGCCAGCCTGGTTAGCTCTGGAAACACCATATATTTT. The rearrangement joins TRBV6-1 to TRBJ1-3; unclear D gene. The CDR3 sequence is 13 residues long. Germline CDR1 is MNHNS and CDR2 is SASEGT. Deletions cut 8 bases from V and 0 bases from J, with 8 bases between.